This T cell receptor (beta chain) was identified during a study of blood T cell repertoires in COVID-19. Sequencing used immunoSEQ multiplex PCR; TCRdb keeps in-frame clones, though not all of them. The profile covers roughly 310,000 clones, with 85% to 90% appearing a single time and under 3% taken by the ten largest. Patients at the Seattle site were enrolled during active infection and followed longitudinally. This CDR3 is built from 14 residues. The ends were cut back, 7 bases at V and 2 bases at J, with 14 bases in the middle. Germline V lookup: CDR1 MDHEN, CDR2 SYDVKM. This TCR was sampled from a woman in her thirties with COVID-19, enrolled during active disease. Material: peripheral blood. The rearrangement uses TRBV28 and TRBJ1-1; D is possibly TRBD1 (5 bases). CDR3 in amino acids: CASNRGGDNTEAFF. The CDR3 DNA reads as TGTGCCAGCAACCGGGGAGGGGATAACACTGAAGCTTTCTTT. The entire variable domain, with the rest obtained from reference TRBV28 and TRBJ1-1, is as follows: DVKVTQSSRYLVKRTGEKVFLECVQDMDHENMFWYRQDPGLGLRLIYFSYDVKMKEKGDIPEGYSVSREKKERFSLILESASTNQTSMYLCASNRGGDNTEAFFGQGTRLTVV.